Detailed here is one T cell receptor beta chain. Antigen specificity is unknown. Libraries were prepared by immunoSEQ multiplex PCR; TCRdb keeps only in-frame clonotypes and omits some of them. The data show 200,000 to 250,000 clones, around 94% seen once. The source of the sample is a study of T cell responses to AZD1222 COVID-19 vaccine. Findings and caveats of the study: The sample set comprised mostly white British donors with more females, and clonal diversity was possibly underestimated.

Trimming at V came to 5 bases and at J to 0 bases, leaving 5 bases not matched to a gene. This CDR3 comprises 15 residues. The germline CDR1 and CDR2 sequences are SGHRS and YFSETQ. The sample was peripheral blood, taken 28 days after the second dose of the MenACWY control vaccine. The TCR was taken from an adult who received the MenACWY meningococcal vaccine as a control. The V and J genes are TRBV5-1 and TRBJ2-3, with 8 bases aligning to TRBD2. The chain's CDR3 is CASRDSGGSTDTQYF. The CDR3 nucleotides are TGCGCCAGCAGAGACAGCGGGGGAAGCACAGATACGCAGTATTTT.